This T cell receptor (beta chain) was sequenced in a study of CD8+ T cells in alopecia areata. Study details: Treated patients' severity was scored by percentage of affected scalp area.

This clone occurred a few times. Noted treatment: oral pan-JAK inhibitor, 5-10 mg twice daily. As the sequencing template, cDNA was produced by extracting RNA and reverse transcribing it. Assay: immunoSEQ multiplex PCR; the TCRdb copy retains only in-frame clones and omits some. The repertoire consists of some 200,000 clones, with under 75% occurring once and the leading ten covering roughly 1.4%. The CDR3 has 15 amino acids. Germline-derived CDR1 and CDR2 are MGHDK and SYGVNS. V was shortened by 2 bases and J by 8 bases, with 18 bases between the two germline ends. The chain employs TRBV25-1 and TRBJ1-2; D is unclear. This TCR came from a human donor with alopecia areata. Sequencing was performed on CD4+ T cells sorted from blood, taken at week 4, from a patient treated with tofacitinib. CDR3 loop: CASSEPGLAGNGYTF. The DNA for the CDR3 is TGTGCCAGCAGTGAACCCGGTTTGGCTGGGAACGGCTACACCTTC.